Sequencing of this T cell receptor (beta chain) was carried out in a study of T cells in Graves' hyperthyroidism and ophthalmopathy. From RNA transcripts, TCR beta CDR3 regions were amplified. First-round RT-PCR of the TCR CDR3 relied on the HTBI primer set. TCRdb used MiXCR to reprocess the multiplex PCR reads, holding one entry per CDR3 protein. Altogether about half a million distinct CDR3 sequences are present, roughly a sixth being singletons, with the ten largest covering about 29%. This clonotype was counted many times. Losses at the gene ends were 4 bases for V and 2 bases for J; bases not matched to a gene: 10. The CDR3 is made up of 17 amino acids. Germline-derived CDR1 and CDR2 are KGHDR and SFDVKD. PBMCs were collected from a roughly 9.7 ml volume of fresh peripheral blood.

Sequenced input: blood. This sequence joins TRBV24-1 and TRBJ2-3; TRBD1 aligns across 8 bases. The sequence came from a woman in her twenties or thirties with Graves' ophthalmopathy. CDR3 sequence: CATSDSRQGTHTDTQYF. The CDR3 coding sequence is TGTGCCACCAGTGACTCCAGACAGGGGACCCACACAGATACGCAGTATTTT.